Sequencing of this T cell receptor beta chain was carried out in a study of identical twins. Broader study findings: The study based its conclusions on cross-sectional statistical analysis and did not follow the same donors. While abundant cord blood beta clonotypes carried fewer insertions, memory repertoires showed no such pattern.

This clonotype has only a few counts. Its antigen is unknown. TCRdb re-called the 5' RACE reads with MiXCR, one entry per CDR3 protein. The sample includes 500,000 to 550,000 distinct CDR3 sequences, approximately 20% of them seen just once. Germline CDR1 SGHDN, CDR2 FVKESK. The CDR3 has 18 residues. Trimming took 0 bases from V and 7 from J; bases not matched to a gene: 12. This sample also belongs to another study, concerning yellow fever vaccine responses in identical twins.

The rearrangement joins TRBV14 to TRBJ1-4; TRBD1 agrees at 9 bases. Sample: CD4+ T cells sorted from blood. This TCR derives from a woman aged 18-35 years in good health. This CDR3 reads CASSQEFLGDRESEKLFF. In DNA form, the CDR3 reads TGTGCCAGCAGCCAAGAATTCCTCGGGGACAGGGAGAGTGAAAAACTGTTTTTT. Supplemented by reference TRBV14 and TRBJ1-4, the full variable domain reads EAGVTQFPSHSVIEKGQTVTLRCDPISGHDNLYWYRRVMGKEIKFLLHFVKESKQDESGMPNNRFLAERTGGTYSTLKVQPAELEDSGVYFCASSQEFLGDRESEKLFFGSGTQLSVL.